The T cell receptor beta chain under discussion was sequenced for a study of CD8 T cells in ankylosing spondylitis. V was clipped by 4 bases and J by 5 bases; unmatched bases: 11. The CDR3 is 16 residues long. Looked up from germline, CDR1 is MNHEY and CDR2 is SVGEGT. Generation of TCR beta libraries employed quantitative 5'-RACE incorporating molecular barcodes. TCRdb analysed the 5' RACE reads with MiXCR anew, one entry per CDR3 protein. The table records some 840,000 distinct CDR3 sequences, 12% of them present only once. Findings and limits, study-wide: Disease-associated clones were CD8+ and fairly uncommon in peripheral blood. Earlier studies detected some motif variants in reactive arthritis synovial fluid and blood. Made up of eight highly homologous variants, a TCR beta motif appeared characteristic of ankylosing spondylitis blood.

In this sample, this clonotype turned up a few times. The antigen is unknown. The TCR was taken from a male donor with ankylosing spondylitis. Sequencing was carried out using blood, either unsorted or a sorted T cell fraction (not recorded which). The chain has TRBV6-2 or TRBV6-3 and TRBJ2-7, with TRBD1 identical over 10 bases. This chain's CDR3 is CASSFGPGQGPHEQYF. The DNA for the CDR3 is TGTGCCAGCAGTTTCGGCCCGGGACAGGGGCCCCACGAGCAGTACTTC.